In its sample, the clone carrying this T cell receptor (beta chain) was seen many times. The antigen is unknown. These data come from a study of T cell repertoires in cytomegalovirus infection. The study's findings and limits: Clonotype analysis showed dominance of the ex vivo response by HLA-C-restricted CMV-specific TCR beta clonotypes.

The V gene lost 7 bases and the J gene lost 2 bases, with 11 bases spanning the gap. Per the germline V gene, CDR1 is SGHTA and CDR2 is FQGNSA. CDR3 length: 13 residues. Each CDR3 protein gets one entry after TCRdb re-called the reads with MiXCR. The sample holds a few hundred thousand distinct CDR3 sequences; around 27% are singletons and the top ten take roughly 13%. This clonotype was obtained from a human donor in good health (CMV status not recorded). Some clones in this sample may be carry-over from other donors' samples. This chain connects TRBV7-2 to TRBJ2-5; a weak D match, TRBD1 (6 bases). The source material was PBMCs. The CDR3 nucleotides are TGTGCCAGCACCCTCGACAGGCAAGAGACCCAGTACTTC. Translating gives CASTLDRQETQYF.